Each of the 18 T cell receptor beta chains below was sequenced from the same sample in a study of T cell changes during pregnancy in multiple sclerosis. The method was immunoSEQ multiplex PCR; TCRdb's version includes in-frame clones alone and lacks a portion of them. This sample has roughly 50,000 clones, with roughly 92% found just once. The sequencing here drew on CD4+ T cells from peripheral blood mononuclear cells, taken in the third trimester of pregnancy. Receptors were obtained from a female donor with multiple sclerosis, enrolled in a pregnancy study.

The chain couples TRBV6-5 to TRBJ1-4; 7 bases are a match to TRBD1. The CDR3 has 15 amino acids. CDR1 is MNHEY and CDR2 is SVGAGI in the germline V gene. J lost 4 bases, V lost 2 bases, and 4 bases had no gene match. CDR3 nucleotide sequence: TGTGCCAGCAGTTACGGGGGACAGTTTAATGAAAAACTGTTTTTT. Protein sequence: CASSYGGQFNEKLFF.

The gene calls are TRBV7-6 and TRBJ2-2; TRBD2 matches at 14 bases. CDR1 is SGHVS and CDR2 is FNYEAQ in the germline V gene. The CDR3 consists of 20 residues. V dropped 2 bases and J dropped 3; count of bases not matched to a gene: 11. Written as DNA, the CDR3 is TGTGCCAGCAGCTTATCCCTGAGACTAGCGGGGGGGCCGCACACCGGGGAGCTGTTTTTT. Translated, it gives CASSLSLRLAGGPHTGELFF. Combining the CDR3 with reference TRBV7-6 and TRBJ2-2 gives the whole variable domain GAGVSQSPRYKVTKRGQDVALRCDPISGHVSLYWYRQALGQGPEFLTYFNYEAQQDKSGLPNDRFSAERPEGSISTLTIQRTEQRDSAMYRCASSLSLRLAGGPHTGELFFGEGSRLTVL.

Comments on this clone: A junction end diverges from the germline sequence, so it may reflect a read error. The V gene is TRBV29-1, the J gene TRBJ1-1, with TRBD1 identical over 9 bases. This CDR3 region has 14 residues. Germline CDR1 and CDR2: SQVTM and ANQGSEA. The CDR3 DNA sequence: TGCAGCGCTGAACCGGGACAGGGGAACACTGAAGCTTTCTTT. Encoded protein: CSAEPGQGNTEAFF.

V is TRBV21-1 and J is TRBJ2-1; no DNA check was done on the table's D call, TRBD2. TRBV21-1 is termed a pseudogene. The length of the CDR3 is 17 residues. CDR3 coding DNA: TGTGCCAGCAGCAAAGGGGAGCGGGAGGTAGGCGGGTATGAGCAGTTCTTC. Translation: CASSKGEREVGGYEQFF.

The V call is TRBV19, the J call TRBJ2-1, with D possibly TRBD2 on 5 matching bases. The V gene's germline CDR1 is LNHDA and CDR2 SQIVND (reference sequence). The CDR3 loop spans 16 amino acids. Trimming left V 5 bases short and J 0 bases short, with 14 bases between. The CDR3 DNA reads TGTGCCAGTAGTTCTGCCCGGAGGCCCTCCTACAATGAGCAGTTCTTC. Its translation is CASSSARRPSYNEQFF.

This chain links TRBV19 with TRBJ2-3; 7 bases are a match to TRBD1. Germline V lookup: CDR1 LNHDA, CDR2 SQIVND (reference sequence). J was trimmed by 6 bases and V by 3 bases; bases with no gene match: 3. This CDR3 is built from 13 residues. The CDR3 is CASSIEGADTQYF. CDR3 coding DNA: TGTGCCAGTAGTATCGAGGGGGCGGATACGCAGTATTTT.

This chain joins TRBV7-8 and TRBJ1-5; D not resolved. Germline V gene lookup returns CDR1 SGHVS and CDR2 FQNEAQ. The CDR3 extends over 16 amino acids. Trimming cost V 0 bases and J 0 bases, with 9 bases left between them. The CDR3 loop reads CASSLATGISNQPQHF. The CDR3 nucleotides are TGTGCCAGCAGCTTAGCGACGGGGATTAGCAATCAGCCCCAGCATTTT.

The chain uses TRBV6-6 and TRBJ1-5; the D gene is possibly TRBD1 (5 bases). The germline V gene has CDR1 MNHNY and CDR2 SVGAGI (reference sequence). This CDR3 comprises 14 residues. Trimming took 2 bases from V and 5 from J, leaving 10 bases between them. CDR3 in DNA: TGTGCCAGCAGTTACGAGGCAGGGCATCAGCCCCAGCATTTT. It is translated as CASSYEAGHQPQHF.

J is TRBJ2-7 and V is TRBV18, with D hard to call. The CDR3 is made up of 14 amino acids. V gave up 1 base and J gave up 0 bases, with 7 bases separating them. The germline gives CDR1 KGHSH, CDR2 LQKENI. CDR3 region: CASSPLDNSYEQYF. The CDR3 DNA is TGTGCCAGCTCACCACTCGACAACTCCTACGAGCAGTACTTC.

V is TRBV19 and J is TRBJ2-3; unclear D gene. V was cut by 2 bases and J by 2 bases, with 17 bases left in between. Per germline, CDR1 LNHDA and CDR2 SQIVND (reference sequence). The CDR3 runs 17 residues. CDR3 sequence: CASSIFDWRRDTDTQYF. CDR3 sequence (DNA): TGTGCCAGTAGTATATTTGACTGGCGGCGAGACACAGATACGCAGTATTTT.

In DNA form, the CDR3 reads TGCGCCAGCAGCTTGGCCTTAGGGGGTAGCACTGAAGCTTTCTTT. Translating it yields CASSLALGGSTEAFF. The chain couples TRBV5-1 to TRBJ1-1; TRBD1 is a possible D gene (6 bases). The germline V gene encodes CDR1 SGHRS and CDR2 YFSETQ. The CDR3 runs to 15 residues. Trimming left V 0 bases short and J 4 bases short, with 13 bases between.

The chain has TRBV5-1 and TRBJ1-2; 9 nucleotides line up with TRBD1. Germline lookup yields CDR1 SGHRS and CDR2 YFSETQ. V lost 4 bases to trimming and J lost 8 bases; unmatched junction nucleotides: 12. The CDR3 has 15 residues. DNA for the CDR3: TGCGCCAGCAGCGTCTCCGGGACAGGGATCCTAGGCTACACCTTC. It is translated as CASSVSGTGILGYTF.

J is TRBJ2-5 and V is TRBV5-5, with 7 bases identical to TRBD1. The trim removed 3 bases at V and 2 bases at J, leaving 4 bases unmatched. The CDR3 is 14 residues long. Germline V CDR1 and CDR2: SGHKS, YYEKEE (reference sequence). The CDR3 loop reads CASSSRDSQETQYF. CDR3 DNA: TGTGCCAGCAGCTCTAGGGACAGTCAAGAGACCCAGTACTTC.

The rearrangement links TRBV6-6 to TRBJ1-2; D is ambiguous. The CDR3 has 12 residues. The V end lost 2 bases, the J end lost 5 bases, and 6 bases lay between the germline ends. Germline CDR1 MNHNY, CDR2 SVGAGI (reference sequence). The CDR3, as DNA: TGTGCCAGCAGTTACGAACTATATGGCTACACCTTC. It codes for CASSYELYGYTF.

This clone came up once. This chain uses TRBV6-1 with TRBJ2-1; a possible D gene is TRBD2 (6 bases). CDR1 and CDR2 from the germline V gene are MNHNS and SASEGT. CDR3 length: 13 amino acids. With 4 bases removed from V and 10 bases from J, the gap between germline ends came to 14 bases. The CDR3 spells CASSAIPAGEQFF. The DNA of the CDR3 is TGTGCCAGCAGTGCGATCCCAGCGGGCGAGCAGTTCTTC.

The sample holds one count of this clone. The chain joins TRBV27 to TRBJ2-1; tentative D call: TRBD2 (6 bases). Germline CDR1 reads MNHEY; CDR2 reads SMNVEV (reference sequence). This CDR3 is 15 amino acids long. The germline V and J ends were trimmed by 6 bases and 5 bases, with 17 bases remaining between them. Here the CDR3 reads CASRTPGLENNEQFF. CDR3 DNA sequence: TGTGCCAGCAGGACCCCGGGACTGGAGAACAATGAGCAGTTCTTC.

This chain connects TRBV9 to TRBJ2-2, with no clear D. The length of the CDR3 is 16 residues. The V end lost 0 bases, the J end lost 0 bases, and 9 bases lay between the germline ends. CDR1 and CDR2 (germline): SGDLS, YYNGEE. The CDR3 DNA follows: TGTGCCAGCAGCGTAGGGGCTGGCCCGAACACCGGGGAGCTGTTTTTT. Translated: CASSVGAGPNTGELFF.

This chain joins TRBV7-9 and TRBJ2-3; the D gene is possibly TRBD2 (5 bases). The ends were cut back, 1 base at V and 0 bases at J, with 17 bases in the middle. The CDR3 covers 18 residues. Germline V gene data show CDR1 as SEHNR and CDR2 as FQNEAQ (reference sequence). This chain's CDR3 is CASSLVSASSTSTDTQYF. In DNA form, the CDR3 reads TGTGCCAGCAGCTTAGTTTCGGCTAGCAGTACTAGCACAGATACGCAGTATTTT.